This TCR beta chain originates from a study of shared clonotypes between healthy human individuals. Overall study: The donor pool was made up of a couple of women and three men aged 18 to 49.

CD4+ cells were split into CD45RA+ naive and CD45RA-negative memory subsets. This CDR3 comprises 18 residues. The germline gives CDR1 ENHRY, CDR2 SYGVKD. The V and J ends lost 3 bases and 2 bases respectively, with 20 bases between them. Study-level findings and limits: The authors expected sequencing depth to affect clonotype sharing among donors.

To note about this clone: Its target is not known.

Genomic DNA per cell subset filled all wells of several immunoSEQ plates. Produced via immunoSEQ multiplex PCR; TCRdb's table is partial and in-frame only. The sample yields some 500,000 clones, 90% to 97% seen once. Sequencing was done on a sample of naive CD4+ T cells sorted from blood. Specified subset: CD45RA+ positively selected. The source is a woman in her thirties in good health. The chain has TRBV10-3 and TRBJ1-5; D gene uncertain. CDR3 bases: TGTGCCATCAGTGACCCGGACGGAGGATCGATTGGCAATCAGCCCCAGCATTTT. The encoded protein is CAISDPDGGSIGNQPQHF.